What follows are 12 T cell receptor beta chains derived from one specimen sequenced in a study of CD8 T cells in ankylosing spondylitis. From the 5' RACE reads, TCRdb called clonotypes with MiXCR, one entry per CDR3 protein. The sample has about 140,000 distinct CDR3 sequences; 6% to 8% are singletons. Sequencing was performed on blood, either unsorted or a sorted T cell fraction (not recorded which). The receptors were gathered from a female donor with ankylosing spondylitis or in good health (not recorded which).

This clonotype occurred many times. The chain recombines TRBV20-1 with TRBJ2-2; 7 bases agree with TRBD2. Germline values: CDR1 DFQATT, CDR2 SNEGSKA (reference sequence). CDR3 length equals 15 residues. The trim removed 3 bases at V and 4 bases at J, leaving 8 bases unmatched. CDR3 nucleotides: TGCAGTGCTAGCCTACCGGGACTACCCACCGGGGAGCTGTTTTTT. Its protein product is CSASLPGLPTGELFF.

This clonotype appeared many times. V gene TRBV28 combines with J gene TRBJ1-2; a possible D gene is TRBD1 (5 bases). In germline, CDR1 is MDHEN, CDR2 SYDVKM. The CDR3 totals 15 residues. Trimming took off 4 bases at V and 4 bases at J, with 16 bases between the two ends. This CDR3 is CASSWGPVPRYGYTF. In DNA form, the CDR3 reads TGTGCCAGCAGTTGGGGACCGGTACCCCGCTATGGCTACACCTTC.

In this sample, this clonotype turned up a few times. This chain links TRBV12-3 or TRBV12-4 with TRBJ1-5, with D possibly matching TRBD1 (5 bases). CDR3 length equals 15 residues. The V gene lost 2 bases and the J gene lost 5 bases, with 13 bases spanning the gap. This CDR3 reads CASSLRQGGDQPQHF. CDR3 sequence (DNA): TGTGCCAGCAGTTTAAGGCAGGGAGGTGATCAGCCCCAGCATTTT.

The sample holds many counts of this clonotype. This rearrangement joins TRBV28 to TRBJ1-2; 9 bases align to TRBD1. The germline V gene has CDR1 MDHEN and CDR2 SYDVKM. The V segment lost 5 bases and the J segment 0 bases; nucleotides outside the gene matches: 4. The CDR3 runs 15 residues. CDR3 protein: CASSADRGPNYGYTF. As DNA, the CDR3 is TGTGCCAGCAGTGCGGACAGGGGCCCTAACTATGGCTACACCTTC.

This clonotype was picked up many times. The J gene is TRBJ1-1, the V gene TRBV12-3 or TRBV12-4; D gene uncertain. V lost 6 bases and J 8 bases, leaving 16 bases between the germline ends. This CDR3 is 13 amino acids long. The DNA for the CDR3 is TGTGCCAGCAGCCTGGACTTGCACCGAGAAGCTTTCTTT. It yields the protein CASSLDLHREAFF.

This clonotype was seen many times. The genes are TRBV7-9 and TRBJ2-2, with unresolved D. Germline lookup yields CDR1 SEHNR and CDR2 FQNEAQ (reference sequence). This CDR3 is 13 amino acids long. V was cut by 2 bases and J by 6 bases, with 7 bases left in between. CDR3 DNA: TGTGCCAGCAGCTTATTAGGGTCCGGGGAGCTGTTTTTT. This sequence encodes CASSLLGSGELFF.

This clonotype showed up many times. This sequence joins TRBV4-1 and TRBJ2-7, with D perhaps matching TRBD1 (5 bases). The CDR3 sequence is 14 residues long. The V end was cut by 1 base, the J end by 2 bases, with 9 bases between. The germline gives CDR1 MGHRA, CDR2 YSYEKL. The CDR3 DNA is TGCGCCAGCAGCCAAGGACAGCACGCCTACGAGCAGTACTTC. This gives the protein CASSQGQHAYEQYF.

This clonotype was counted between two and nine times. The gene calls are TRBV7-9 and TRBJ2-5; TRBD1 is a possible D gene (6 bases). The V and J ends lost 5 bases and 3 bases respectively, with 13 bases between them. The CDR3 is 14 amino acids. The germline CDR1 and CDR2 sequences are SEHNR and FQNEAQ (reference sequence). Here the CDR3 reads CASSRTETKETQYF. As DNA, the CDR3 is TGTGCCAGCAGCAGGACAGAAACCAAAGAGACCCAGTACTTC.

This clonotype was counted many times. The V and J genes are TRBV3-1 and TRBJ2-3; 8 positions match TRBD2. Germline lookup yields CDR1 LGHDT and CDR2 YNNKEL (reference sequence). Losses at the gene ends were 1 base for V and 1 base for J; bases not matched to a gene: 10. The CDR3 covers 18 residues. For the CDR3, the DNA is TGTGCCAGCAGCCAAGTCCTAAGTCAAGCGGGGGGCACAGATACGCAGTATTTT. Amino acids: CASSQVLSQAGGTDTQYF.

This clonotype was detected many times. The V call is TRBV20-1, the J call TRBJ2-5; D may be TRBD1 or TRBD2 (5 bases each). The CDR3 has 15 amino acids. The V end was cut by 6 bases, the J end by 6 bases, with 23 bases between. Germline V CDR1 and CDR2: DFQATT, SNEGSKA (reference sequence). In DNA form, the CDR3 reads TGCAGTGCCCCGGGACGCGAAACAGGCTTAAAGACCCAGTACTTC. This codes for CSAPGRETGLKTQYF.

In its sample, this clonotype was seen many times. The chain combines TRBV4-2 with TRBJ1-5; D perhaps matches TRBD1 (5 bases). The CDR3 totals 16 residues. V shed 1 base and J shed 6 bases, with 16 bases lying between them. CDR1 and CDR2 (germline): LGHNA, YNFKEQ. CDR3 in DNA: TGTGCCAGCAGCCAAGGGTCAGGGCCTGGGAGTCAGCCCCAGCATTTT. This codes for CASSQGSGPGSQPQHF.

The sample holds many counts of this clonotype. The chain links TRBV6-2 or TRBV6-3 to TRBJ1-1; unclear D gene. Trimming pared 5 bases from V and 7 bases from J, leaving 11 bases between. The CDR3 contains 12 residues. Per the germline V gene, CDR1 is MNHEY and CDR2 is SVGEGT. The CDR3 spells CASSGRSREAFF. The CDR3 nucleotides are TGTGCCAGCAGTGGACGGAGCCGTGAAGCTTTCTTT.